This entry lists 5 T cell receptor beta chains sequenced from one sample in a study of blood T cell repertoires in COVID-19 (dated by TCRdb to the early 2020s). Library method: the immunoSEQ multiplex PCR assay. TCRdb carries this immuneACCESS record with in-frame sequences only. Its versions omit some clonotypes, under half of them owing to an unresolved V gene in the studies checked, with the rest unexplained. The table for this sample lists 150,000 or so clones; more than 80% of them were counted only once. The ten top clones hold about 0.55% of the sample. Source material: peripheral blood. These receptors originate from a man in his fifties or sixties with acute or convalescent COVID-19.

The rearrangement links TRBV7-9 to TRBJ1-2, with TRBD1 matching 7 bases. This CDR3 is 13 amino acids long. Trimming removed 5 bases from V and 4 bases from J; junction bases left unmatched: 4. From germline, CDR1 is SEHNR and CDR2 FQNEAQ (reference sequence). The CDR3 loop reads CASSVGQSYGYTF. Here the CDR3 DNA reads TGTGCCAGCAGCGTGGGACAGTCCTATGGCTACACCTTC.

The genes are TRBV7-9 and TRBJ2-5; TRBD1 matches 9 bases. CDR1 and CDR2 (germline): SEHNR, FQNEAQ (reference sequence). The CDR3 extends over 15 amino acids. Trimming at V came to 5 bases and at J to 0 bases, leaving 4 bases not matched to a gene. CDR3 loop: CASSLGDRDQETQYF. CDR3 DNA sequence: TGTGCCAGCAGCCTGGGGGACAGGGACCAAGAGACCCAGTACTTC.

This clone has a handful of counts. V usage is TRBV29-1 and J usage is TRBJ1-1, with no clear D. This CDR3 has 11 residues. Germline V gene lookup returns CDR1 SQVTM and CDR2 ANQGSEA. V was trimmed by 3 bases and J by 3 bases, leaving 5 bases between them. This CDR3 is CSVDSHTEAFF. The CDR3 nucleotides are TGCAGCGTTGACTCCCACACTGAAGCTTTCTTT.

The chain combines TRBV7-9 with TRBJ2-3, with 7 nucleotides matching TRBD2. Germline V gives CDR1 SEHNR, CDR2 FQNEAQ (reference sequence). The CDR3 spans 16 residues. The V gene end was trimmed by 2 bases and the J gene end by 0 bases; junction bases not matched to a gene: 5. CDR3 nucleotide sequence: TGTGCCAGCAGCTTAATGGCGGGAGTAAGCACAGATACGCAGTATTTT. Its protein product is CASSLMAGVSTDTQYF.

This clone appeared once. The V call is TRBV10-1, the J call TRBJ1-2, with no clear D. The germline V and J ends were trimmed by 6 bases and 6 bases, with 14 bases remaining between them. Germline CDR1 is WNHNN and CDR2 is SYGVQD (reference sequence). The CDR3 runs to 13 residues. The CDR3: CASREGFSDGYTF. CDR3 sequence (DNA): TGCGCCAGCAGAGAGGGTTTTAGTGATGGCTACACCTTC.